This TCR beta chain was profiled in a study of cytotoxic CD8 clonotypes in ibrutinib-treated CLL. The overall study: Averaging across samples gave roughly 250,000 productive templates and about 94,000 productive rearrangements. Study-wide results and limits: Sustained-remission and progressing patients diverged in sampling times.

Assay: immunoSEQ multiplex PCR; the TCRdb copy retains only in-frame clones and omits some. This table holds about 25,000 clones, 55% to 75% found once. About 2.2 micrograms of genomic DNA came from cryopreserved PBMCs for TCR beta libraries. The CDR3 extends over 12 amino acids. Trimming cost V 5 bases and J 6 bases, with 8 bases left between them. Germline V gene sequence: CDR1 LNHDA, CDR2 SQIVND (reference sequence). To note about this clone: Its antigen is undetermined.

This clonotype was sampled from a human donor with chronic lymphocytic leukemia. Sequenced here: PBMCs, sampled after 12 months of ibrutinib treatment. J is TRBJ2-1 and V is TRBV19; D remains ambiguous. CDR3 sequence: CASSFLFNEQFF. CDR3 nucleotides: TGTGCCAGTAGTTTCCTTTTCAATGAGCAGTTCTTC.